The clone carrying this T cell receptor (beta chain) was counted a single time. The data belong to a study of blood T cell repertoires in COVID-19. Method: immunoSEQ multiplex PCR; TCRdb's copy keeps in-frame clones and lacks some. This table holds hundreds of thousands of clones, 80% to 90% found once. Germline CDR1 reads MGHRA; CDR2 reads YSYEKL. The CDR3 extends over 16 amino acids. V lost 6 bases to trimming and J lost 0 bases; unmatched junction nucleotides: 11. Sequencing was performed on peripheral blood. This TCR was sampled from a man aged 40-49 years with acute or convalescent COVID-19. The rearrangement joins TRBV4-1 to TRBJ2-7; 7 nucleotides line up with TRBD1. CDR3 protein: CASSRTGDLSSYEQYF. The DNA of the CDR3 is TGCGCCAGCAGTCGAACAGGGGACCTCTCCTCCTACGAGCAGTACTTC.